This TCR beta chain was captured in a study of blood T cell repertoires in COVID-19. Study information: The United States, Italy and Spain were the sources of the acute and convalescent COVID-19 samples. T cells, B-cell-depleted T cells, or PBMCs supplied cDNA or gDNA.

Study processing details: Reference gene primer amplification gave estimated nucleated cell counts. Sequencing was performed with immunoSEQ multiplex PCR; in TCRdb, only in-frame clones are kept and a portion is missing. The DNA gave D and trimming, while V, J and clone size come from that table. The sample yields around 180,000 clones, over 70% seen once. Input material: peripheral blood. This clonotype was obtained from a man aged 55 to 70 with active or convalescent COVID-19.

The CDR3 DNA follows: TGTGCCAGCAAGGACAGAACGAGCCAAGAGACCCAGTACTTC. Translating gives CASKDRTSQETQYF. The V and J genes are TRBV18 and TRBJ2-5; D perhaps matches TRBD1 (6 bases). The CDR3 is 14 amino acids. The germline V and J ends were trimmed by 8 bases and 1 base, with 14 bases remaining between them. From germline, CDR1 is KGHSH and CDR2 LQKENI.